This T cell receptor (beta chain) was captured by sequencing in a study of siplizumab effects on memory and regulatory T cells (dated by TCRdb to between 2017 and 2020). For context, the study as a whole: The effect of the anti-CD2 antibody siplizumab on alloreactive T-cell subsets was examined in allogeneic mixed lymphocyte reactions constructed from human PBMCs.

TCRbeta CDR3 sequencing was performed on sorted unstimulated T cells and on proliferating T cells recovered from mixed lymphocyte reactions. Fresh whole blood from approximately 10 HLA-typed healthy donors was used to isolate PBMCs. To map where alloreactive clones came from, unstimulated CD4+ regulatory T cells were FACS-sorted. The protocol used for the library was the immunoSEQ multiplex PCR assay. Roughly 10^5 TCR templates per sample were assayed on the deep sequencing platform. Genomic DNA extracted from sorted T cells was used for TCRbeta CDR3 sequencing. The authors processed their data as follows. The R programming language was used for clonal analysis of TCRbeta CDR3 data. Alloreactive CD4+ and CD8+ clones were defined by comparing unstimulated samples with post-reaction CFSE-low samples. Alloreactive CD4+ clones were assigned to regulatory or non-regulatory origin by matching sequences to sorted unstimulated Treg and non-Treg repertoires. TCRdb took this table from immuneACCESS and kept in-frame rearrangements with V and J called. Such tables lack part of the clones; where checked against another copy, unresolved V genes explain under half of the gap, and the rest is unexplained. D and trimming come from the DNA, and the V and J calls and clone size come from that table. This sample holds 80,000 to 130,000 clones; around 92% were observed only once. The top ten constitute roughly 0.78% of the sample.

A remark on this clone: Its specific antigen is unknown. It has no much larger one-base neighbor in the sample; base qualities were not kept.

The CDR3 covers 17 residues, taking in both the cysteine and the phenylalanine. Solely the CDR3 DNA is kept, with 51 bases framed from the first base. As encoded in the germline V gene, CDR1 is SGHTA while CDR2 is FQGTGA. V trim: 5 bases; J trim: 3 bases; unmatched bases: 14. Study-wide conclusions, independent of this receptor: The suppressive function of proliferating Tregs from siplizumab cultures was not functionally confirmed. Sequences below about 10^-5 frequency were poorly captured, so only a minor fraction of alloreactive clones could be mapped to unstimulated subsets. Roughly 75-97% of proliferating CD4+ or CD8+ clones could not be assigned a naive or memory phenotype. The cumulative frequency of alloreactive sequences traceable to unstimulated CD4+ memory T cells was significantly reduced by siplizumab. Of the alloreactive CD4+ clones that could be mapped, the Treg-derived share averaged roughly 73% with siplizumab compared with about 27% in control reactions. Unstimulated naive T cells appeared to be more diverse than memory T cells, and naive cells seemed to make a substantial contribution to the alloresponse.

The TCR sequence derives from a human donor in good health. This receptor chain uses TRBV7-3 and TRBJ2-5; 8 of the junction bases match TRBD2. Sequencing was performed on Tregs sorted from blood. The DNA is as follows: TGTGCCAGCAGCCCCGGGGGGGGAGGTCTCCGGAAAGAGACCCAGTACTTC. This encodes CASSPGGGGLRKETQYF.